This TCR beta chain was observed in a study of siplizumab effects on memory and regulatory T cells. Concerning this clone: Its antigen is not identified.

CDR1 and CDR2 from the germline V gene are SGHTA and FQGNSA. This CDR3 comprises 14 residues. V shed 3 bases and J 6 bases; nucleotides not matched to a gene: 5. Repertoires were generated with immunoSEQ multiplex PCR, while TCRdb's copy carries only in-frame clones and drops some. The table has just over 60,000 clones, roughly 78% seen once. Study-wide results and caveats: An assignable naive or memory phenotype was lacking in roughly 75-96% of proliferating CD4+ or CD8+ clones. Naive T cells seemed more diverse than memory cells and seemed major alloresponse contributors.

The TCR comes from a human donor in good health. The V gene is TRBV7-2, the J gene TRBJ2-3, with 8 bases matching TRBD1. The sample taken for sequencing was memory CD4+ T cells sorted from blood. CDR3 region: CASSFQTGVDTQYF. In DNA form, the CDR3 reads TGTGCCAGCAGCTTCCAGACAGGGGTGGATACGCAGTATTTT.